The 27 T cell receptor beta chains listed next were all sequenced from one sample in a study of high-grade serous ovarian cancer treatment subgroups. Libraries were prepared by immunoSEQ multiplex PCR; TCRdb keeps only in-frame clonotypes and omits some of them. This table has about 18,000 clones, roughly 75% appearing once. Tumor tissue was taken before any definitive surgery or chemotherapy was given. The sample comprised tumor tissue. The receptors originated from a human donor with high-grade serous ovarian cancer.

V usage is TRBV19 and J usage is TRBJ2-7; 8 bases align to TRBD1. CDR3 length: 13 residues. V was pared by 9 bases and J by 5 bases, with 9 bases of the junction left unmatched. Germline CDR1 is LNHDA and CDR2 is SQIVND (reference sequence). CDR3 nucleotides: TGTGCCAGCAAGACAGGGGAATCCAACGAGCAGTACTTC. This translates into CASKTGESNEQYF.

This chain links TRBV27 with TRBJ1-5, with D uncertain. V was pared by 6 bases and J by 1 base, with 7 bases between. This CDR3 contains 13 residues. The V gene's germline CDR1 is MNHEY and CDR2 SMNVEV (reference sequence). CDR3 sequence reads: CASRRTSNQPQHF. In DNA form, the CDR3 reads TGTGCCAGCAGACGGACCAGCAATCAGCCCCAGCATTTT.

The count of this clone is one. The genes are TRBV7-3 and TRBJ2-5; 8 bases are shared with TRBD2. The CDR3 has 13 residues. The V gene's germline CDR1 is SGHTA and CDR2 FQGTGA. Trimming took 2 bases from V and 5 from J; bases not matched to a gene: 1. This chain's CDR3 is CASSLREGETQYF. The CDR3 bases are TGTGCCAGCAGCTTACGGGAGGGGGAGACCCAGTACTTC.

V usage is TRBV4-2 and J usage is TRBJ2-3, with 10 bases that match TRBD2. Per the germline V gene, CDR1 is LGHNA and CDR2 is YNFKEQ. The CDR3 has 18 amino acids. V shed 0 bases, J shed 5 bases, and the junction held 11 bases outside the gene matches. In DNA, the CDR3 is TGTGCCAGCAGCCAAGAAAAGAAACTAGCGGGGTGGGTAGATACGCAGTATTTT. It codes for CASSQEKKLAGWVDTQYF.

The chain recombines TRBV10-3 with TRBJ2-2; 10 positions match TRBD2. This CDR3 is built from 14 residues. The ends lost 5 bases at V and 8 bases at J; junction bases unmatched: 5. Germline V gene lookup returns CDR1 ENHRY and CDR2 SYGVKD. CDR3 sequence reads: CAISSSGGVGELFF. Here the CDR3 DNA reads TGTGCCATCAGTTCCAGCGGGGGGGTTGGGGAGCTGTTTTTT.

The chain uses TRBV11-2 and TRBJ2-4, with a weak D call TRBD2 (7 bases). CDR1 SGHAT and CDR2 FQNNGV come from the germline V gene. This CDR3 spans 12 amino acids. With 0 bases removed from V and 15 bases from J, the gap between germline ends came to 12 bases. The CDR3 bases are TGTGCCAGCAGCTTAGAGGGGGGGCGAGTGTACTTC. Residues: CASSLEGGRVYF.

This chain connects TRBV19 to TRBJ2-7, with a possible D match to TRBD2 (6 bases). The CDR3 loop spans 17 amino acids. Trimming pared 3 bases from V and 0 bases from J, leaving 18 bases between. Germline CDR1 is LNHDA and CDR2 is SQIVND (reference sequence). CDR3 amino acids: CASSIRGRGGNSYEQYF. For the CDR3, the DNA is TGTGCCAGTAGTATTCGGGGGAGAGGAGGGAACTCCTACGAGCAGTACTTC.

The V and J genes are TRBV6-6 and TRBJ1-1; 8 nucleotides agree with TRBD1. There are 15 residues in the CDR3. Per the germline V gene, CDR1 is MNHNY and CDR2 is SVGAGI (reference sequence). V gave up 5 bases and J gave up 0 bases; unmatched junction bases: 5. The CDR3 sequence: CASSPRTGLNTEAFF. The DNA for the CDR3 is TGTGCCAGCAGTCCTCGGACAGGGTTGAACACTGAAGCTTTCTTT.

The V and J genes are TRBV6-5 and TRBJ1-2; 7 bases match TRBD1. Germline CDR1 reads MNHEY; CDR2 reads SVGAGI. This CDR3 has 13 amino acids. Germline trimming cut 10 bases from V and 8 bases from J; bases unmatched to any gene: 13. The CDR3: CATLGQPGGGYTF. In nucleotides, the CDR3 is TGTGCCACCTTGGGACAGCCGGGGGGAGGCTACACCTTC.

This chain uses TRBV9 with TRBJ2-3; D gene ambiguous. The V and J ends lost 0 bases and 3 bases respectively, with 8 bases between them. The CDR3 is made up of 14 amino acids. Germline V gene data show CDR1 as SGDLS and CDR2 as YYNGEE. The CDR3 here is CASSVDFGTDTQYF. CDR3 in DNA: TGTGCCAGCAGCGTAGATTTTGGGACAGATACGCAGTATTTT.

This chain links TRBV7-2 with TRBJ2-5, with 7 bases identical to TRBD2. J lost 5 bases, V lost 0 bases, and 6 bases had no gene match. Germline CDR1 SGHTA, CDR2 FQGNSA. CDR3 size: 15 residues. The DNA of the CDR3 is TGTGCCAGCAGCTTAGCAGGTGGGAGGGGTGAGACCCAGTACTTC. Amino acids: CASSLAGGRGETQYF.

V is TRBV25-1 and J is TRBJ2-6; a possible D gene is TRBD1 (6 bases). Germline assignment: CDR1 MGHDK and CDR2 SYGVNS. V was pared by 4 bases and J by 4 bases, with 17 bases between. This CDR3 region has 17 residues. The CDR3: CASSGDTHADGANVLTF. The CDR3 DNA is TGTGCCAGCAGTGGGGACACTCATGCAGACGGGGCCAACGTCCTGACTTTC.

This clone has just one count. V is TRBV5-1 and J is TRBJ2-6, with no clear D. V was pared by 1 base and J by 0 bases, with 11 bases between. Germline V CDR1 and CDR2: SGHRS, YFSETQ. The CDR3 extends over 17 amino acids. CDR3 in amino acids: CASSLRGESSGANVLTF. In nucleotides, the CDR3 is TGCGCCAGCAGCTTGCGCGGAGAAAGCTCTGGGGCCAACGTCCTGACTTTC.

This chain connects TRBV27 to TRBJ2-1; 9 bases are shared with TRBD1. CDR1 and CDR2 from the germline V gene are MNHEY and SMNVEV (reference sequence). The CDR3 loop spans 17 amino acids. Trimming removed 4 bases from V and 7 bases from J; junction bases left unmatched: 14. The CDR3 protein is CASSSLLGDREGNEQFF. CDR3 in DNA: TGTGCCAGCAGTTCTCTGTTGGGGGACAGGGAGGGGAATGAGCAGTTCTTC.

In this sample, this clone turned up a few times. This chain joins TRBV5-6 and TRBJ1-2, with D unresolved. CDR1 is SGHDT, CDR2 YYEEEE, per germline. This CDR3 contains 13 residues. V lost 2 bases and J lost 8, with 13 bases in between. The CDR3 coding sequence is TGTGCCAGCAGCTTAGGACGGACGGGAGGCTACACCTTC. Protein: CASSLGRTGGYTF.

V usage is TRBV7-2 and J usage is TRBJ1-1, with 8 bases matching TRBD1. CDR3 size: 16 residues. Looked up from germline, CDR1 is SGHTA and CDR2 is FQGNSA. Losses at the gene ends were 5 bases for V and 0 bases for J; bases not matched to a gene: 8. CDR3 protein: CASSRGTGSMNTEAFF. CDR3 nucleotide sequence: TGTGCCAGCAGCAGAGGGACAGGCTCCATGAACACTGAAGCTTTCTTT. The full variable domain, its missing parts supplied by reference TRBV7-2 and TRBJ1-1, is GAGVSQSPSNKVTEKGKDVELRCDPISGHTALYWYRQSLGQGLEFLIYFQGNSAPDKSGLPSDRFSAERTGGSVSTLTIQRTQQEDSAVYLCASSRGTGSMNTEAFFGQGTRLTVV.

This clone was seen a handful of times. This sequence joins TRBV27 and TRBJ2-1; 8 bases line up with TRBD2. Germline CDR1 and CDR2: MNHEY and SMNVEV (reference sequence). The CDR3 is 15 residues long. Trimming took 8 bases from V and 1 from J; bases not matched to a gene: 7. The CDR3 reads CASRRVAGSYNEQFF. The CDR3 DNA is TGTGCCAGCCGTCGGGTAGCGGGGTCCTACAATGAGCAGTTCTTC.

This chain links TRBV5-4 with TRBJ2-5; 15 bases agree with TRBD2. After removal of 4 bases from V and 5 bases from J, the junction contained 9 bases not matched to a gene. Looked up from germline, CDR1 is SGHNT and CDR2 is YYREEE (reference sequence). The CDR3 totals 17 residues. The CDR3 coding sequence is TGTGCCAGCAGCACCTCCGGGACTAGCGGGAGGAAGGAGACCCAGTACTTC. Its translation: CASSTSGTSGRKETQYF.

The V call is TRBV5-4, the J call TRBJ2-7; D gene unclear. The CDR3 spans 12 residues. V was clipped by 2 bases and J by 1 base, with 4 bases between them. The germline CDR1 and CDR2 sequences are SGHNT and YYREEE (reference sequence). CDR3 DNA sequence: TGTGCCAGCAGCTTCCTATCCTACGAGCAGTACTTC. It translates to CASSFLSYEQYF.

This sequence joins TRBV28 and TRBJ2-7, with a weak D call TRBD2 (5 bases). The germline V gene encodes CDR1 MDHEN and CDR2 SYDVKM. V lost 6 bases and J 6 bases, leaving 12 bases between the germline ends. The CDR3 sequence is 12 residues long. Here the CDR3 DNA reads TGTGCCAGCAGGCTAAGCGGAGGCGAGCAGTACTTC. Amino acid sequence: CASRLSGGEQYF.

The V and J genes are TRBV27 and TRBJ2-4, with TRBD2 matching over 10 bases. The CDR3 runs to 22 residues. Germline-derived CDR1 and CDR2 are MNHEY and SMNVEV (reference sequence). The J segment lost 3 bases and the V segment lost 3 bases, leaving 23 bases of the junction unmatched. The CDR3 nucleotides read TGTGCCAGCAGTTTCAAAACCCCCGGGACTAGCGTAGGCGGGATAGTCAAAAACATTCAGTACTTC. It encodes CASSFKTPGTSVGGIVKNIQYF.

The chain has TRBV19 and TRBJ1-2; no firm D call. V lost 7 bases to trimming and J lost 7 bases, with 13 bases between them. Per the germline V gene, CDR1 is LNHDA and CDR2 is SQIVND (reference sequence). CDR3 length: 12 residues. The CDR3 nucleotides read TGTGCCAGTACCCAACCAGGCCTTGGCTACACCTTC. This sequence encodes CASTQPGLGYTF.

This chain links TRBV28 with TRBJ1-2, with 8 bases that match TRBD1. This CDR3 has 14 amino acids. Trimming cost V 4 bases and J 2 bases; bases outside gene matches: 3. CDR1 MDHEN and CDR2 SYDVKM come from the germline V gene. In nucleotides, the CDR3 is TGTGCCAGCAGTTCAGGGGGCGAGAACTATGGCTACACCTTC. This sequence encodes CASSSGGENYGYTF.

This clone was observed a few times. The V and J genes are TRBV5-8 and TRBJ2-1, with 13 bases identical to TRBD2. Germline values: CDR1 SGHTS, CDR2 YDEGEE. Germline trimming cut 4 bases from V and 9 bases from J; bases unmatched to any gene: 7. The CDR3 runs to 15 residues. In DNA, the CDR3 is TGTGCCAGCAGCGAAAGACTAGCGGGAGGAATTGAGCAGTTCTTC. Translated: CASSERLAGGIEQFF.

By share of the sample, this clone is large (0.1 to 1%). The CDR3 nucleotides read TGTGCCAGCAGCCCTTCGCCTAGCTCCTACGAGCAGTACTTC. Amino acid sequence: CASSPSPSSYEQYF. The chain carries TRBV11-3 and TRBJ2-7; unclear D gene. Germline-derived CDR1 and CDR2 are SGHNT and YENEEA. The length of the CDR3 is 14 residues. V lost 5 bases and J 0 bases, leaving 11 bases between the germline ends. Using reference TRBV11-3 and TRBJ2-7 for the parts outside the CDR3, the full variable domain is EAGVVQSPRYKIIEKKQPVAFWCNPISGHNTLYWYLQNLGQGPELLIRYENEEAVDDSQLPKDRFSAERLKGVDSTLKIQPAELGDSAVYLCASSPSPSSYEQYFGPGTRLTVT.

V and J are TRBV28 and TRBJ1-5; perhaps TRBD1 as D (6 bases). The V and J ends lost 4 bases and 0 bases respectively, with 10 bases between them. Germline values: CDR1 MDHEN, CDR2 SYDVKM. There are 15 residues in the CDR3. The CDR3 here is CASSSTGNSNQPQHF. CDR3 bases: TGTGCCAGCAGTTCCACAGGGAATAGCAATCAGCCCCAGCATTTT.

The V call is TRBV18, the J call TRBJ1-2; the D gene is possibly TRBD1 (5 bases). The CDR3 spans 14 residues. CDR1 is KGHSH, CDR2 LQKENI, per germline. Trimming took off 6 bases at V and 5 bases at J, with 16 bases between the two ends. The chain's CDR3 is CASSPAAGSYGYTF. DNA of the CDR3: TGTGCCAGCTCCCCGGCCGCAGGGTCATATGGCTACACCTTC.